The present entry profiles one T cell receptor beta chain with its context. Antigen: not known. The protocol was immunoSEQ multiplex PCR, while the TCRdb copy is restricted to in-frame clones and leaves out a portion. The data contain 160,000 or so clones, about 92% of them singletons. The source of the sample is a study of T cell responses to AZD1222 COVID-19 vaccine. Notes on the study in general: Regions 160-218 and 743-854 dominated among vaccine-associated CD4 TCRs spanning spike.

Germline CDR1 and CDR2: LNHDA and SQIVND (reference sequence). The germline V and J ends were trimmed by 1 base and 2 bases, with 9 bases remaining between them. CDR3 length: 14 residues. The sample in question was peripheral blood, obtained 28 days after the second AZD1222 dose. The receptor was isolated from an adult who received the AZD1222 COVID-19 vaccine. J is TRBJ2-7 and V is TRBV19; D is unresolved. In nucleotides, the CDR3 is TGTGCCAGTAGTATAGGAAACGGACCCTACGAGCAGTACTTC. This translates into CASSIGNGPYEQYF.